The entry below gives a single T cell receptor beta chain sequence along with its context. This clonotype appeared a few times. Its antigen has not been determined. No clone much larger than this one lies a single base away; base qualities are absent. V gives up 8 bases and J gives up 8 bases, and the segment between their germline ends measures 9 bases. Based on the germline V gene (reference sequence), the CDR1 and CDR2 sequences are DFQATT and SNEGSKA. The CDR3 has 9 amino acids, counting the end cysteine and phenylalanine. Only the CDR3 region is kept as DNA, spanning 27 bases read in frame from base 1. The listed sequencing device is Illumina HiSeq 2500. TCR beta libraries were prepared by quantitative 5'-RACE with molecular barcodes. On the authors' methods: A new computational method based on a probabilistic model of VDJ rearrangement was used to identify disease-linked TCR variants. TCRdb reran the public reads through fastp at Q25 and MiXCR, keeping productive beta chains. Rows merge per CDR3 protein into single entries with the most common DNA and genes. The V and J calls were not made by the authors but by TCRdb's processing. Recorded for this sample are under 250,000 distinct CDR3 sequences; roughly a third of them occurred a single time. The leading ten clones occupy 3.5% to 4.5% of the sample.

These data belong to a study of CD8 T cells in ankylosing spondylitis (dated by TCRdb to about 2017). About the study as a whole: To find TCR variants linked to disease, the study profiled T cell receptor beta repertoires in ankylosing spondylitis patients and healthy donors. The full study cohort comprised about 25 ankylosing spondylitis patients and 110 or so healthy donors. Peripheral blood was sampled, and synovial fluid was also collected from ankylosing spondylitis patients.

Overall study results and their limits: Some motif variants had previously been reported in the synovial fluid and blood of reactive arthritis patients, which suggests shared mechanisms of disease initiation. Blood from ankylosing spondylitis patients appeared to be characterized by a TCR beta motif made up of under ten highly homologous amino acid variants. The disease-linked clones were reported as significantly enriched in matched synovial fluid samples from ankylosing spondylitis patients. In peripheral blood, the disease-linked clones were found at relatively low frequencies and had a CD8+ phenotype.

Here the chain combines TRBV20-1 and TRBJ1-2, and perhaps TRBD1 as D gene, on 5 matching bases. This TCR came from a male donor with ankylosing spondylitis or in good health (not recorded which). Material: blood, either unsorted or a sorted T cell fraction (not recorded which). The sequenced DNA: TGCAGTCCGGGGGGGGGCTACACCTTC. Its translation reads: CSPGGGYTF.